Shown below are 23 T cell receptor beta chains from a single sample sequenced in a study of Ad26.COV2.S vaccination and SARS-CoV-2 variants. TCRdb's table, derived via immunoSEQ multiplex PCR, lists solely in-frame clones and lacks some. The sample consists of hundreds of thousands of clones, around 89% of them appearing once. The treatment was: around 19 received Ad26.COV2.S at low or high dose, single or two shots; about 5 received placebo; per-sample allocation not given. Each sample was drawn 63 days after the first injection (of vaccine or placebo). Sequencing used peripheral blood, obtained in a trial of Ad26.COV2.S vaccine versus placebo. The receptors were sampled from a person between 18 and 60 years old who received the Ad26.COV2.S COVID-19 vaccine or a placebo.

The J gene is TRBJ2-2, the V gene TRBV9, with TRBD1 matching 7 bases. CDR1 SGDLS and CDR2 YYNGEE come from the germline V gene. This CDR3 comprises 17 residues. J gave up 6 bases and V 4 bases, and 15 bases lay outside the gene matches. The CDR3 reads CASSPRQGEVSAGELFF. CDR3 coding DNA: TGTGCCAGCAGCCCCCGACAGGGCGAAGTATCAGCCGGGGAGCTGTTTTTT.

The chain joins TRBV5-4 to TRBJ2-3; 15 bases map to TRBD2. The CDR3 covers 16 residues. The junction had 4 bases not matched to a gene; V was cut back by 3 bases and J by 5 bases. Germline CDR1 and CDR2: SGHNT and YYREEE (reference sequence). The CDR3 here is CASSSGLAGGQDTQYF. The DNA of the CDR3 is TGTGCCAGCAGCTCCGGACTAGCGGGGGGGCAAGATACGCAGTATTTT.

The chain employs TRBV18 and TRBJ2-7; 10 bases agree with TRBD2. The V segment lost 3 bases and the J segment 6 bases; nucleotides outside the gene matches: 5. CDR3 size: 14 residues. Germline V lookup: CDR1 KGHSH, CDR2 LQKENI. The CDR3 loop reads CASSPTGTSAEQYF. For the CDR3, the DNA is TGTGCCAGCTCACCTACCGGGACTAGCGCCGAGCAGTACTTC.

The chain joins TRBV2 to TRBJ2-3; 7 bases are a match to TRBD2. CDR1 is SNHLY, CDR2 FYNNEI, per germline. The CDR3 is 15 amino acids. V was clipped by 7 bases and J by 0 bases; unmatched bases: 7. The CDR3, as DNA: TGTGCCAGCAAGCGGGCTAGCGGCAGCACAGATACGCAGTATTTT. Amino acid sequence: CASKRASGSTDTQYF.

The chain carries TRBV6-6 and TRBJ1-1; unclear D gene. This CDR3 comprises 13 residues. V lost 7 bases and J 7 bases, leaving 16 bases between the germline ends. CDR1 and CDR2 (germline): MNHNY, SVGAGI (reference sequence). The CDR3 DNA reads as TGTGCCAGCAACCCGCTGCCTGGCATTGAAGCTTTCTTT. This encodes CASNPLPGIEAFF.

The chain couples TRBV2 to TRBJ2-7; 10 bases are shared with TRBD1. CDR1 and CDR2 (germline): SNHLY, FYNNEI. Unmatched junction bases numbered 5, after V lost 4 bases and J lost 2 bases. CDR3 length: 15 residues. CDR3 nucleotide sequence: TGTGCCAGCAGTGTAGGGACAGGGGTTACCTACGAGCAGTACTTC. It codes for CASSVGTGVTYEQYF.

The gene calls are TRBV11-1 and TRBJ2-1, with D uncertain. The CDR3 has 15 amino acids. Germline assignment: CDR1 SGHAT and CDR2 FQDESV (reference sequence). The V end lost 3 bases, the J end lost 4 bases, and 13 bases lay between the germline ends. The CDR3 spells CASSFAATGYNEQFF. The CDR3 DNA sequence: TGTGCCAGCAGCTTTGCGGCGACTGGTTACAATGAGCAGTTCTTC.

The chain combines TRBV3-1 (or the pseudogene TRBV3-2) with TRBJ2-7; D might be TRBD1 or TRBD2, each matching 6 bases. Trimming stripped 0 bases from V and 2 bases from J, with 11 bases between. Germline V CDR1 and CDR2: LGHDT, YNNKEL (reference sequence). CDR3 length equals 15 residues. The CDR3 loop reads CASSQEGGTAYEQYF. CDR3 nucleotides: TGTGCCAGCAGCCAAGAGGGGGGCACCGCCTACGAGCAGTACTTC.

This clone was counted once. The chain links TRBV6-1 to TRBJ2-4; D tentatively reads TRBD1 or TRBD2 (5 bases each). The V end lost 3 bases, the J end lost 3 bases, and 12 bases lay between the germline ends. Per germline, CDR1 MNHNS and CDR2 SASEGT. The CDR3 spans 15 residues. DNA of the CDR3: TGTGCCAGCAGTGAGCCCGGGACCGGCAAAAACATTCAGTACTTC. As protein: CASSEPGTGKNIQYF.

V usage is TRBV5-1 and J usage is TRBJ1-2; no clear D gene. The germline V gene encodes CDR1 SGHRS and CDR2 YFSETQ. The CDR3 sequence is 13 residues long. The germline V and J ends were trimmed by 0 bases and 8 bases, with 11 bases remaining between them. DNA of the CDR3: TGCGCCAGCAGCTTGGAGGCCAGCGGGGGCTACACCTTC. Its protein is CASSLEASGGYTF.

Only a few counts were recorded for this clone. The DNA of the CDR3 is TGTGCCAGCAGCGCCCCGGGACAGGGCATCTACGAGCAGTACTTC. It yields the protein CASSAPGQGIYEQYF. The chain couples TRBV7-9 to TRBJ2-7; 9 positions match TRBD1. V gave up 5 bases and J gave up 3 bases; unmatched junction bases: 8. This CDR3 contains 15 residues. CDR1 SEHNR and CDR2 FQNEAQ come from the germline V gene (reference sequence). Variable domain in full (rest from reference TRBV7-9 and TRBJ2-7): DTGVSQNPRHKITKRGQNVTFRCDPISEHNRLYWYRQTLGQGPEFLTYFQNEAQLEKSRLLSDRFSAERPKGSFSTLEIQRTEQGDSAMYLCASSAPGQGIYEQYFGPGTRLTVT.

This clone was detected once. The V call is TRBV5-5, the J call TRBJ2-3, with TRBD2 identical over 8 bases. The length of the CDR3 is 14 residues. J gave up 1 base and V 4 bases, and 2 bases lay outside the gene matches. Per germline, CDR1 SGHKS and CDR2 YYEKEE (reference sequence). CDR3: CASSVAGRTDTQYF. CDR3 DNA: TGTGCCAGCAGCGTAGCGGGGCGCACAGATACGCAGTATTTT.

The chain is built from TRBV9 and TRBJ1-4; D might be TRBD1 (5 bases). CDR3 length equals 15 residues. V was cut by 2 bases and J by 4 bases, with 12 bases left in between. Germline CDR1 SGDLS, CDR2 YYNGEE. The CDR3 DNA follows: TGTGCCAGCAGCGTCTCGGGGCAGTTTAATGAAAAACTGTTTTTT. Translating it yields CASSVSGQFNEKLFF.

V usage is TRBV5-1 and J usage is TRBJ2-3, with D maybe TRBD2 (5 bases). The V gene lost 4 bases and the J gene lost 1 base, with 19 bases spanning the gap. This CDR3 spans 17 amino acids. Germline V lookup: CDR1 SGHRS, CDR2 YFSETQ. CDR3 sequence (DNA): TGCGCCAGCAGCCCGCCGACGGGGAATATCGGCACAGATACGCAGTATTTT. Protein: CASSPPTGNIGTDTQYF.

The genes are TRBV6-5 and TRBJ2-2; 8 bases agree with TRBD1. The junction had 8 bases not matched to a gene; V was cut back by 8 bases and J by 6 bases. The germline V gene encodes CDR1 MNHEY and CDR2 SVGAGI. The CDR3 extends over 14 amino acids. CDR3 in DNA: TGTGCCAGCTCTTCGCAGGGGGCGGCCGGGGAGCTGTTTTTT. Translating gives CASSSQGAAGELFF.

The V gene is TRBV7-8, the J gene TRBJ1-6; D gene uncertain. From germline, CDR1 is SGHVS and CDR2 FQNEAQ. The V gene lost 5 bases and the J gene lost 7 bases, with 12 bases spanning the gap. CDR3 size: 14 residues. CDR3: CASSLGPRNSPLHF. In nucleotides, the CDR3 is TGTGCCAGCAGCCTAGGCCCCCGGAATTCACCCCTCCACTTT.

The rearrangement uses TRBV19 and TRBJ2-6; D remains unclear. V lost 2 bases, J lost 0 bases, and 5 bases lay in between. The CDR3 contains 15 residues. In germline, CDR1 is LNHDA, CDR2 SQIVND (reference sequence). Here the CDR3 DNA reads TGTGCCAGTAGTATACCAGCCTCTGGGGCCAACGTCCTGACTTTC. Translated, it gives CASSIPASGANVLTF.

This clone has more than one count but fewer than ten. The chain joins TRBV19 to TRBJ1-3; TRBD1 might be the D (5 bases). Germline V gene sequence: CDR1 LNHDA, CDR2 SQIVND (reference sequence). Trimming cost V 1 base and J 0 bases, with 10 bases left between them. CDR3 length: 16 residues. CDR3 protein: CASSIGDRSSGNTIYF. The CDR3 nucleotides read TGTGCCAGTAGTATAGGAGACAGATCCTCTGGAAACACCATATATTTT.

The chain is built from TRBV19 and TRBJ2-6; D unclear. Germline CDR1 reads LNHDA; CDR2 reads SQIVND (reference sequence). Trimming took off 2 bases at V and 0 bases at J, with 5 bases between the two ends. CDR3 length: 15 amino acids. The chain's CDR3 is CASSILYSGANVLTF. In DNA form, the CDR3 reads TGTGCCAGTAGTATACTGTACTCTGGGGCCAACGTCCTGACTTTC.

This rearrangement joins TRBV3-1 (or the pseudogene TRBV3-2) to TRBJ2-7, with no clear D. The CDR3 has 12 residues. Germline loops: CDR1 LGHDT, CDR2 YNNKEL (reference sequence). V was trimmed by 1 base and J by 4 bases, leaving 5 bases between them. In nucleotides, the CDR3 is TGTGCCAGCAGCCAAGGGGCTTACGAGCAGTACTTC. It specifies CASSQGAYEQYF.

This clone was seen only a few times. CDR3 sequence reads: CSVGRDSGNEQFF. For the CDR3, the DNA is TGCAGCGTTGGGCGCGATTCAGGAAATGAGCAGTTCTTC. The V and J genes are TRBV29-1 and TRBJ2-1; D not certain. Germline lookup yields CDR1 SQVTM and CDR2 ANQGSEA. The CDR3 is 13 amino acids. V lost 4 bases, J lost 7 bases, and 14 bases lay in between.

This clone was observed once. The V gene is TRBV3-1 (or the pseudogene TRBV3-2), the J gene TRBJ2-7, with 7 nucleotides matching TRBD2. The CDR3 loop spans 17 amino acids. Per the germline V gene, CDR1 is LGHDT and CDR2 is YNNKEL (reference sequence). The V segment lost 0 bases and the J segment 5 bases; nucleotides outside the gene matches: 13. Written as DNA, the CDR3 is TGTGCCAGCAGCCAAGATTGGGGGGGACCGCCGGACAACGAGCAGTACTTC. Translated, it gives CASSQDWGGPPDNEQYF.

This clone was recorded once. The chain combines TRBV12-3 or TRBV12-4 with TRBJ1-2, with D unresolved. This CDR3 has 13 amino acids. V lost 4 bases to trimming and J lost 0 bases, with 6 bases between them. The CDR3 sequence is CASSWATNYGYTF. In DNA form, the CDR3 reads TGTGCCAGCAGTTGGGCGACTAACTATGGCTACACCTTC.